Reported below is one T cell receptor (beta chain). Sequencing used immunoSEQ multiplex PCR; TCRdb keeps in-frame clones, though not all of them. This table holds more than 300,000 clones, more than 75% found once. The sample originates from a study of blood T cell repertoires in COVID-19. CDR1 SGHRS and CDR2 YFSETQ come from the germline V gene. V gave up 3 bases and J gave up 4 bases, with 16 bases separating them. This CDR3 has 15 residues. The sequence was obtained from a woman aged 18-35 years who had recovered from COVID-19. This chain connects TRBV5-1 to TRBJ1-2; tentative D call: TRBD1 (6 bases). Sequenced sample: PBMCs or T cells enriched from blood (not recorded which). CDR3 nucleotide sequence: TGCGCCAGCAGCTCTGGAAGGGGGGGTCCCTATGGCTACACCTTC. It is translated as CASSSGRGGPYGYTF. Full variable domain (missing parts from reference TRBV5-1 and TRBJ1-2): KAGVTQTPRYLIKTRGQQVTLSCSPISGHRSVSWYQQTPGQGLQFLFEYFSETQRNKGNFPGRFSGRQFSNSRSEMNVSTLELGDSALYLCASSSGRGGPYGYTFGSGTRLTVV.